This TCR beta chain comes out of a study of patients and donors after allogeneic stem cell transplantation. TCRdb re-called the RT-PCR reads with MiXCR, one entry per CDR3 protein. The sample yields approximately 170,000 distinct CDR3 sequences, approximately 30% seen once. The CDR3 covers 11 residues. CDR1 and CDR2 (germline): SQVTM, ANQGSEA. Trimming pared 7 bases from V and 4 bases from J, leaving 7 bases between. Sequences were obtained from blood, either unsorted or a sorted T cell fraction (not recorded which). The V call is TRBV29-1, the J call TRBJ2-2; unclear D gene. This TCR derives from a human donor who was either an allogeneic HSCT recipient or a stem cell or donor lymphocyte infusion donor (not recorded which). It is not recorded whose cells these are; they may come from a transplant donor. This CDR3 reads CSAIRTGELFF. CDR3 nucleotides: TGCAGCGCGATACGCACCGGGGAGCTGTTTTTT.